Shown below are 21 T cell receptor beta chains from a single sample sequenced in a study of shared clonotypes between healthy human individuals. Generated by immunoSEQ multiplex PCR, the TCRdb table keeps only in-frame clones and is missing some. The repertoire includes millions of clones, more than 90% of them detected once, and 0.11% to 0.15% sits in the top ten. Sequenced sample: naive CD4+ T cells sorted from blood. Subset: CD45RA+ positively selected. These TCRs come from a man younger than 30 in good health.

The rearrangement links TRBV2 to TRBJ1-5; a possible D gene is TRBD1 (5 bases). Per germline, CDR1 SNHLY and CDR2 FYNNEI. Trimming shortened V by 6 bases and J by 9 bases, and 12 bases separated the two germline ends. The CDR3 extends over 12 amino acids. The CDR3 reads CASSHSDRPQHF. The CDR3 DNA reads as TGTGCCAGCAGCCATAGCGACAGGCCCCAGCATTTT.

The chain recombines TRBV29-1 with TRBJ1-1; D is perhaps TRBD1 (5 bases). Germline V gene lookup returns CDR1 SQVTM and CDR2 ANQGSEA. There are 15 residues in the CDR3. V was pared by 5 bases and J by 4 bases, with 20 bases between. The CDR3 protein is CSVTRWGKVGTEAFF. In nucleotides, the CDR3 is TGCAGCGTTACCAGGTGGGGGAAAGTTGGCACTGAAGCTTTCTTT.

This rearrangement joins TRBV18 to TRBJ1-4; a weak D match, TRBD1 (6 bases). The V and J ends lost 4 bases and 1 base respectively, with 10 bases between them. The CDR3 length is 15 residues. The germline gives CDR1 KGHSH, CDR2 LQKENI. Here the CDR3 reads CASSLAQGTNEKLFF. CDR3 coding DNA: TGTGCCAGCTCACTGGCACAGGGAACTAATGAAAAACTGTTTTTT.

A note on this clone: Different DNA sequences within this sample yield the same CDR3. This chain links TRBV18 with TRBJ2-7, with D perhaps assigned TRBD1 or TRBD2 (6 bases each). Germline-derived CDR1 and CDR2 are KGHSH and LQKENI. The CDR3 runs to 13 residues. V lost 4 bases and J lost 0, with 7 bases in between. The CDR3 sequence is CASSQGGSYEQYF. DNA for the CDR3: TGTGCCAGCTCACAGGGGGGCTCCTACGAGCAGTACTTC. The variable domain in full, completed from reference TRBV18 and TRBJ2-7, reads NAGVMQNPRHLVRRRGQEARLRCSPMKGHSHVYWYRQLPEEGLKFMVYLQKENIIDESGMPKERFSAEFPKEGPSILRIQQVVRGDSAAYFCASSQGGSYEQYFGPGTRLTVT.

This clone has only a few counts. The V gene is TRBV30, the J gene TRBJ1-6, with a weak D call TRBD1 (6 bases). CDR3 length: 13 residues. CDR1 is GTSNPN, CDR2 SVGIG, per germline (reference sequence). V shed 2 bases and J shed 9 bases, with 11 bases lying between them. For the CDR3, the DNA is TGTGCCTGGAGTCCTGACAGGACTTCACCCCTCCACTTT. This sequence encodes CAWSPDRTSPLHF.

V gene TRBV18 combines with J gene TRBJ2-7; 7 bases line up with TRBD2. The V gene's germline CDR1 is KGHSH and CDR2 LQKENI. The CDR3 is made up of 16 amino acids. V lost 3 bases and J lost 1; bases outside the gene matches: 9. Here the CDR3 reads CASSPLGGSWSYEQYF. The CDR3 DNA follows: TGTGCCAGCTCACCCCTGGGAGGGAGTTGGTCCTACGAGCAGTACTTC.

J is TRBJ1-2 and V is TRBV28; 9 bases agree with TRBD1. V was pared by 6 bases and J by 1 base, with 9 bases of the junction left unmatched. The CDR3 sequence is 16 residues long. Germline loops: CDR1 MDHEN, CDR2 SYDVKM. The CDR3, as DNA: TGTGCCAGCAGGTCCACGGACAGGGGCTTTAACTATGGCTACACCTTC. Protein: CASRSTDRGFNYGYTF.

The chain joins TRBV5-4 to TRBJ2-5; 14 positions match TRBD2. Germline-derived CDR1 and CDR2 are SGHNT and YYREEE (reference sequence). This CDR3 spans 16 amino acids. V trimming: 3 bases; J trimming: 5 bases; junction bases outside the gene matches: 6. The CDR3 DNA follows: TGTGCCAGCAGCTCGGGACTAGCGGGAGCTAGGGAGACCCAGTACTTC. It specifies CASSSGLAGARETQYF.

This clone came up a few times. This chain links TRBV30 with TRBJ1-5; D is possibly TRBD1 (5 bases). The CDR3 totals 14 residues. Looked up from germline, CDR1 is GTSNPN and CDR2 is SVGIG (reference sequence). V gave up 4 bases and J gave up 6 bases, with 16 bases separating them. CDR3 sequence: CAWTSKGHGQPQHF. The CDR3 nucleotides read TGTGCCTGGACGTCAAAGGGGCACGGTCAGCCCCAGCATTTT.

This sequence joins TRBV14 and TRBJ1-1; TRBD1 matches 7 bases. This CDR3 comprises 16 residues. The junction had 4 bases not matched to a gene; V was cut back by 0 bases and J by 0 bases. Germline CDR1 is SGHDN and CDR2 is FVKESK. CDR3 bases: TGTGCCAGCAGCCAAGAGGACAGGTGGGTGAACACTGAAGCTTTCTTT. Amino acids: CASSQEDRWVNTEAFF.

This clone has more than one count but fewer than ten. The chain uses TRBV18 and TRBJ1-4, with D hard to call. CDR1 is KGHSH and CDR2 is LQKENI in the germline V gene. The CDR3 length is 14 residues. V was pared by 3 bases and J by 8 bases, with 13 bases between. CDR3 protein: CASSPRRDGEKLFF. CDR3 DNA sequence: TGTGCCAGCTCACCTAGGCGGGATGGCGAAAAACTGTTTTTT.

The V gene is TRBV7-9, the J gene TRBJ2-5; D possibly corresponds to TRBD2 (5 bases). Per the germline V gene, CDR1 is SEHNR and CDR2 is FQNEAQ (reference sequence). V shed 3 bases and J shed 5 bases, with 13 bases lying between them. The CDR3 contains 14 residues. CDR3 bases: TGTGCCAGCAGCTTTGGTGGGAGCCTCGAGACCCAGTACTTC. This encodes CASSFGGSLETQYF.

This chain uses TRBV6-1 with TRBJ1-3; D gene ambiguous. Germline V gene data show CDR1 as MNHNS and CDR2 as SASEGT. The CDR3 runs to 16 residues. Trimming left V 0 bases short and J 4 bases short, with 13 bases between. The CDR3 spells CASSEATWGVGNTIYF. The DNA of the CDR3 is TGTGCCAGCAGTGAAGCAACGTGGGGAGTCGGAAACACCATATATTTT.

This rearrangement joins TRBV29-1 to TRBJ2-5, with 8 nucleotides matching TRBD1. Germline V CDR1 and CDR2: SQVTM, ANQGSEA. V was clipped by 7 bases and J by 4 bases; unmatched bases: 11. The CDR3 is 14 residues long. CDR3 bases: TGCAGCGCTGGGGGACAGGTGTCGGGAGAGACCCAGTACTTC. Amino acids: CSAGGQVSGETQYF.

The rearrangement joins TRBV6-6 to TRBJ1-3; no firm D call. CDR1 is MNHNY, CDR2 SVGAGI, per germline (reference sequence). V was shortened by 6 bases and J by 3 bases, with 12 bases between the two germline ends. The CDR3 is 14 amino acids. The CDR3 loop reads CASRPPQGGNTIYF. DNA for the CDR3: TGTGCCAGCAGGCCCCCACAAGGTGGAAACACCATATATTTT.

The chain is built from TRBV28 and TRBJ2-5, with 8 nucleotides matching TRBD2. The CDR3 is made up of 16 amino acids. The trim removed 7 bases at V and 4 bases at J, leaving 14 bases unmatched. Per germline, CDR1 MDHEN and CDR2 SYDVKM. The DNA for the CDR3 is TGTGCCAGCACCCGGGAATGGGGCGGGGGGTCAGAGACCCAGTACTTC. Its protein product is CASTREWGGGSETQYF.

V and J are TRBV2 and TRBJ2-2; D may be TRBD1 (8 bases). V was shortened by 5 bases and J by 5 bases, with 18 bases between the two germline ends. CDR1 is SNHLY and CDR2 is FYNNEI in the germline V gene. The CDR3 is 16 residues long. CDR3 in amino acids: CASSSEGQGGTGELFF. The CDR3 DNA follows: TGTGCCAGCAGTTCAGAAGGACAGGGAGGGACCGGGGAGCTGTTTTTT. Filled out from reference TRBV2 and TRBJ2-2, the complete variable domain reads EPEVTQTPSHQVTQMGQEVILRCVPISNHLYFYWYRQILGQKVEFLVSFYNNEISEKSEIFDDQFSVERPDGSNFTLKIRSTKLEDSAMYFCASSSEGQGGTGELFFGEGSRLTVL.

V gene TRBV9 combines with J gene TRBJ1-4; tentative D call: TRBD1 (5 bases). Germline-derived CDR1 and CDR2 are SGDLS and YYNGEE. Trimming left V 0 bases short and J 0 bases short, with 9 bases between. There are 16 residues in the CDR3. The CDR3 nucleotides read TGTGCCAGCAGCGTAGACCCGACAGCAACTAATGAAAAACTGTTTTTT. Amino acid sequence: CASSVDPTATNEKLFF.

With regard to this clone: Other DNA sequences in the sample encode the same CDR3. The chain recombines TRBV20-1 with TRBJ2-7; 7 bases match TRBD2. The length of the CDR3 is 11 residues. Germline V CDR1 and CDR2: DFQATT, SNEGSKA (reference sequence). V shed 5 bases and J 4 bases; nucleotides not matched to a gene: 2. The CDR3 loop reads CSAWGGYEQYF. The DNA for the CDR3 is TGCAGTGCTTGGGGGGGGTACGAGCAGTACTTC.

This chain joins TRBV30 and TRBJ1-6; D is uncertain. The CDR3 covers 13 residues. CDR1 is GTSNPN, CDR2 SVGIG, per germline (reference sequence). V lost 4 bases, J lost 15 bases, and 19 bases lay in between. The CDR3 nucleotides are TGTGCCTGGAACGCCCCATTAGGGAGGGTCCTCCACTTT. Protein sequence: CAWNAPLGRVLHF.

This clone was picked up one time. The rearrangement joins TRBV7-2 to TRBJ2-2, with 7 bases fitting TRBD1. Trimming at V came to 6 bases and at J to 3 bases, leaving 7 bases not matched to a gene. This CDR3 is built from 15 residues. Germline V gives CDR1 SGHTA, CDR2 FQGNSA. For the CDR3, the DNA is TGTGCCAGCAGGGCTACAGGGGCGGACACCGGGGAGCTGTTTTTT. It yields the protein CASRATGADTGELFF.